The 10 T cell receptor beta chains presented below share a single source sample, sequenced in a study of blood T cell repertoires in COVID-19. Generated by immunoSEQ multiplex PCR, the TCRdb table keeps only in-frame clones and is missing some. The data contain under 300,000 clones, 70% to 90% of them singletons. The specimen was peripheral blood. The receptor set was obtained from a woman aged 35 to 49 who had recovered from COVID-19.

V is TRBV7-2 and J is TRBJ2-3; unclear D gene. CDR3 size: 14 residues. From germline, CDR1 is SGHTA and CDR2 FQGNSA. Trimming left V 5 bases short and J 6 bases short, with 15 bases between. This CDR3 is CASSPRPSSDTQYF. CDR3 in DNA: TGTGCCAGCAGCCCCAGGCCCAGCTCCGATACGCAGTATTTT.

The V gene is TRBV6-6, the J gene TRBJ2-3; 14 bases are a match to TRBD2. The germline V gene encodes CDR1 MNHNY and CDR2 SVGAGI (reference sequence). The CDR3 has 18 amino acids. Germline trimming cut 5 bases from V and 4 bases from J; bases unmatched to any gene: 11. For the CDR3, the DNA is TGTGCCAGCAGTCCCCCCTCGGGACTAGCGGGGGTGCCAGATACGCAGTATTTT. Its protein product is CASSPPSGLAGVPDTQYF.

This CDR3 is CASSPLETQYF. CDR3 in DNA: TGTGCCAGCAGCCCCCTGGAGACCCAGTACTTC. The gene calls are TRBV7-6 and TRBJ2-5, with no clear D. Trimming shortened V by 5 bases and J by 5 bases, and 6 bases separated the two germline ends. CDR3 size: 11 residues. In germline, CDR1 is SGHVS, CDR2 FNYEAQ.

This chain uses TRBV9 with TRBJ2-3; D possibly corresponds to TRBD1 (6 bases). The CDR3 covers 15 residues. Germline assignment: CDR1 SGDLS and CDR2 YYNGEE. V was trimmed by 4 bases and J by 1 base, leaving 13 bases between them. CDR3 nucleotides: TGTGCCAGCAGCCCCCGGGGACAACGCACAGATACGCAGTATTTT. The encoded protein is CASSPRGQRTDTQYF.

The chain combines TRBV5-4 with TRBJ1-2; perhaps TRBD1 as D (5 bases). The length of the CDR3 is 14 residues. Germline CDR1 is SGHNT and CDR2 is YYREEE (reference sequence). V lost 0 bases and J lost 2, with 8 bases in between. CDR3 in amino acids: CASSLGGGNYGYTF. The CDR3, as DNA: TGTGCCAGCAGCTTGGGTGGGGGGAACTATGGCTACACCTTC.

The chain joins TRBV7-2 to TRBJ2-7, with 8 nucleotides matching TRBD1. CDR1 SGHTA and CDR2 FQGNSA come from the germline V gene. The ends lost 2 bases at V and 3 bases at J; junction bases unmatched: 6. The CDR3 extends over 15 amino acids. CDR3 residues: CASSLPRTGYYEQYF. The CDR3 DNA is TGTGCCAGCAGCTTACCGCGGACAGGGTACTACGAGCAGTACTTC. Supplemented by reference TRBV7-2 and TRBJ2-7, the full variable domain reads GAGVSQSPSNKVTEKGKDVELRCDPISGHTALYWYRQSLGQGLEFLIYFQGNSAPDKSGLPSDRFSAERTGGSVSTLTIQRTQQEDSAVYLCASSLPRTGYYEQYFGPGTRLTVT.

This chain links TRBV14 with TRBJ1-2; maybe TRBD1 (5 bases). Germline V lookup: CDR1 SGHDN, CDR2 FVKESK. The CDR3 extends over 14 amino acids. Trimming removed 4 bases at V and 4 bases at J, with 13 bases between. The CDR3 region has the DNA TGTGCCAGCAGCCCCAGGGAGCGGGGCTATGGCTACACCTTC. Its protein product is CASSPRERGYGYTF.

The V and J genes are TRBV19 and TRBJ2-2; D is ambiguous. CDR1 LNHDA and CDR2 SQIVND come from the germline V gene (reference sequence). The V end was cut by 0 bases, the J end by 7 bases, with 6 bases between. CDR3 length: 13 amino acids. The CDR3 protein is CASSIDPGGELFF. The CDR3 region has the DNA TGTGCCAGTAGTATAGATCCAGGCGGGGAGCTGTTTTTT.

J is TRBJ1-2 and V is TRBV19; the match to TRBD1 covers 8 bases. Germline CDR1 LNHDA, CDR2 SQIVND (reference sequence). J gave up 8 bases and V 1 base, and 3 bases lay outside the gene matches. This CDR3 has 13 residues. DNA of the CDR3: TGTGCCAGTAGTATAGTGGCAGGGGGCGGCTACACCTTC. Its translation is CASSIVAGGGYTF.

There are a few counts of this clone. The CDR3 nucleotides are TGTGCCAGTAGTCCAGACAGGCTCCCCCTTAACACTGAAGCTTTCTTT. This codes for CASSPDRLPLNTEAFF. The chain is built from TRBV19 and TRBJ1-1, with D perhaps matching TRBD1 (6 bases). The germline V gene has CDR1 LNHDA and CDR2 SQIVND (reference sequence). The CDR3 sequence is 16 residues long. V was trimmed by 5 bases and J by 2 bases, leaving 18 bases between them.